This T cell receptor (beta chain) stems from a study of CD8 T cells in Susac syndrome. Purification of the CD8+ and CD4+ T cells relied on negative isolation, and TEMRA cells underwent FACS enrichment. RNA totalling about 0.5 to 1 ug underwent reverse transcription with random hexamers. The CDR3 of TCR beta was amplified by immunoSEQ multiplex PCR across 54 Vbeta and 13 Jbeta. TCRdb re-analysed the immunoSEQ multiplex PCR reads in MiXCR, keeping a single row per CDR3 protein. The table has about 200,000 distinct CDR3 sequences, around 93% seen once. This CDR3 is built from 11 residues. V gave up 11 bases and J gave up 10 bases, with 12 bases separating them.

The receptor comes from a human donor with multiple sclerosis. The chain employs TRBV12-3 or TRBV12-4 and TRBJ1-6; D gene uncertain. The sequenced material came from CD4+ T cells from PBMCs. CDR3 DNA: TGTGCCTCAGCAATTGGGTCACCCCTCCACTTT. This gives the protein CASAIGSPLHF.